The 21 T cell receptor beta chains below come from one sample, sequenced in a study of molecular identifiers for immune sequencing clone quantification. Via MiXCR, TCRdb re-called the PCR reads, giving one row per CDR3 protein. The sample records 60,000 to 65,000 distinct CDR3 sequences, around 19% being singletons. Sequencing was performed on naive CD8+ T cells from blood, with Jurkat cell RNA spiked in. The subset was: FACS-sorted CD8+CD4-CCR7+CD45RA+ naive T cells. All receptors come from a human donor in good health. Some libraries in this study had Jurkat cell RNA spiked in.

This clonotype was detected many times. The chain links TRBV23-1 to TRBJ1-5; 10 bases agree with TRBD1. TRBV23-1 counts as an open reading frame of uncertain function. The CDR3 is 15 amino acids. Trimming took 7 bases from V and 5 from J; bases not matched to a gene: 8. CDR3 sequence: CASNGTGTGDQPQHF. The CDR3 bases are TGCGCCAGCAATGGAACCGGGACAGGGGATCAGCCCCAGCATTTT.

This clonotype was observed many times. The V and J genes are TRBV4-1 and TRBJ1-2; D possibly corresponds to TRBD1 (5 bases). The germline V and J ends were trimmed by 4 bases and 3 bases, with 12 bases remaining between them. The CDR3 is 14 amino acids. Per the germline V gene, CDR1 is MGHRA and CDR2 is YSYEKL. The CDR3 nucleotides are TGCGCCAGCAGCCTCATCGGGGGTGACTATGGCTACACCTTC. Its translation is CASSLIGGDYGYTF.

A few counts support this clonotype. At one end, the junction sequence differs from germline, possibly due to a read error. The chain uses TRBV27 and TRBJ1-4; D possibly corresponds to TRBD1 (5 bases). This CDR3 comprises 18 residues. CDR1 MNHEY and CDR2 SMNVEV come from the germline V gene (reference sequence). CDR3 DNA: TGTGCCAGCAGTTCTACGGGGGTGCGAGGGTACACTAGTGAAAAACTGTTTTTT. Its translation is CASSSTGVRGYTSEKLFF. The entire variable domain, with the rest obtained from reference TRBV27 and TRBJ1-4, is as follows: EAQVTQNPRYLITVTGKKLTVTCSQNMNHEYMSWYRQDPGLGLRQIYYSMNVEVTDKGDVPEGYKVSRKEKRNFPLILESPSPNQTSLYFCASSSTGVRGYTSEKLFFGSGTQLSVL.

In its sample, this clonotype was seen many times. The CDR3 bases are TGTGCCAGCAGTTTCAGAGGATACGGCCTAGCCAAAAACATTCAGTACTTC. The encoded protein is CASSFRGYGLAKNIQYF. This sequence joins TRBV27 and TRBJ2-4; no reliable D call. The V and J ends lost 3 bases and 0 bases respectively, with 15 bases between them. This CDR3 contains 17 residues. Germline V gene sequence: CDR1 MNHEY, CDR2 SMNVEV (reference sequence).

This clonotype was observed many times. The J gene is TRBJ2-5, the V gene TRBV19; D unresolved. V dropped 4 bases and J dropped 2 bases, with 5 bases sitting between them. This CDR3 is built from 12 residues. Per the germline V gene, CDR1 is LNHDA and CDR2 is SQIVND (reference sequence). The CDR3 sequence: CASSRQQETQYF. As DNA, the CDR3 is TGTGCCAGTAGTAGGCAGCAAGAGACCCAGTACTTC.

The chain links TRBV11-2 to TRBJ2-7; no definite D call. The CDR3 runs to 13 residues. Trimming took off 0 bases at V and 2 bases at J, with 5 bases between the two ends. Germline V gene lookup returns CDR1 SGHAT and CDR2 FQNNGV. In DNA form, the CDR3 reads TGTGCCAGCAGCTTAGATCTTCCCTACGAGCAGTACTTC. Amino acids: CASSLDLPYEQYF.

A note on this clonotype: A clone one base away is much larger, so this may be a read error. CDR3 sequence reads: CASSLRGRGYYEQFF. The CDR3 region has the DNA TGTGCCAGCAGCTTACGCGGGAGAGGGTACTATGAGCAGTTCTTC. This chain links TRBV11-3 with TRBJ2-1; the match to TRBD2 covers 7 bases. CDR1 SGHNT and CDR2 YENEEA come from the germline V gene. J was trimmed by 8 bases and V by 2 bases; bases with no gene match: 9. The CDR3 runs 15 residues.

In this sample, this clonotype turned up many times. The gene calls are TRBV27 and TRBJ2-2, with 13 bases identical to TRBD2. Germline-derived CDR1 and CDR2 are MNHEY and SMNVEV (reference sequence). This CDR3 has 17 amino acids. V was clipped by 5 bases and J by 6 bases; unmatched bases: 9. CDR3 bases: TGTGCCAGCAGTCTCCTACTAGCGGGAGGGCCTTCCGGGGAGCTGTTTTTT. This codes for CASSLLLAGGPSGELFF.

This clonotype was observed many times. This sequence joins TRBV11-2 and TRBJ2-6, with D possibly being TRBD1 (5 bases). The V end lost 2 bases, the J end lost 1 base, and 12 bases lay between the germline ends. The CDR3 sequence is 17 residues long. From germline, CDR1 is SGHAT and CDR2 FQNNGV. Here the CDR3 DNA reads TGTGCCAGCAGCTTATCATACAGGCTGTCTGGGGCCAACGTCCTGACTTTC. Amino acids: CASSLSYRLSGANVLTF.

This clonotype was seen at least ten times. V usage is TRBV29-1 and J usage is TRBJ2-1; 12 positions agree with TRBD2. CDR3 length: 16 amino acids. Germline V lookup: CDR1 SQVTM, CDR2 ANQGSEA. Losses at the gene ends were 7 bases for V and 7 bases for J; bases not matched to a gene: 14. The CDR3: CSAQGALTSGSNEQFF. The CDR3 bases are TGCAGCGCCCAGGGGGCTCTGACTAGCGGGAGTAATGAGCAGTTCTTC.

This clonotype was counted only a few times. The CDR3 loop reads CASSSRDGFYNEQFF. DNA of the CDR3: TGTGCCAGCAGTTCCCGGGACGGATTCTACAATGAGCAGTTCTTC. The chain uses TRBV6-2 or TRBV6-3 and TRBJ2-1; D tentatively fits TRBD1 or TRBD2 (5 bases each). The CDR3 is 15 amino acids. Germline lookup yields CDR1 MNHEY and CDR2 SVGEGT. Trimming removed 4 bases at V and 3 bases at J, with 13 bases between.

This clonotype occurred many times. This chain connects TRBV6-6 to TRBJ1-1; D unresolved. The CDR3 is 13 residues long. Germline-derived CDR1 and CDR2 are MNHNY and SVGAGI (reference sequence). Trimming removed 0 bases from V and 4 bases from J, with 6 bases in between. This CDR3 is CASSYSYFTEAFF. The CDR3, as DNA: TGTGCCAGCAGTTACTCGTACTTCACTGAAGCTTTCTTT.

This clonotype was recorded at least ten times. This sequence joins TRBV27 and TRBJ2-7; tentatively, D is TRBD1 or TRBD2 (5 bases each). The germline CDR1 and CDR2 sequences are MNHEY and SMNVEV (reference sequence). Trimming left V 6 bases short and J 2 bases short, with 14 bases between. The length of the CDR3 is 14 residues. This CDR3 is CASSLFGGPYEQYF. The CDR3 DNA reads as TGTGCCAGCAGCCTTTTTGGGGGTCCCTACGAGCAGTACTTC.

The chain carries TRBV7-2 and TRBJ2-7, with D possibly being TRBD2 (5 bases). There are 15 residues in the CDR3. Trimming removed 2 bases from V and 0 bases from J, with 11 bases in between. Germline V gene lookup returns CDR1 SGHTA and CDR2 FQGNSA. The CDR3 DNA is TGTGCCAGCAGCTTATTCGACGGAGGCTCCTACGAGCAGTACTTC. Residues: CASSLFDGGSYEQYF.

This clonotype has just one count. A single base separates this from a much larger clone, so it may be a read error. The chain recombines TRBV27 with TRBJ1-1; D uncertain. The germline V and J ends were trimmed by 2 bases and 1 base, with 8 bases remaining between them. Germline lookup yields CDR1 MNHEY and CDR2 SMNVEV (reference sequence). The CDR3 loop spans 14 amino acids. CDR3 in DNA: TGTGCCAGCAGTTTACGAGGCTCGAACACTGAAGCTTTCTTT. Amino acids: CASSLRGSNTEAFF.

This clonotype was recorded at least ten times. The chain is built from TRBV7-9 and TRBJ2-4, with unresolved D. From germline, CDR1 is SEHNR and CDR2 FQNEAQ (reference sequence). The CDR3 length is 12 residues. The V and J ends lost 11 bases and 1 base respectively, with 9 bases between them. As DNA, the CDR3 is TGTGCCGCTATGGGCGCCAAAAACATTCAGTACTTC. Residues: CAAMGAKNIQYF. Full variable domain (outside the CDR3, taken from reference TRBV7-9 and TRBJ2-4): DTGVSQNPRHKITKRGQNVTFRCDPISEHNRLYWYRQTLGQGPEFLTYFQNEAQLEKSRLLSDRFSAERPKGSFSTLEIQRTEQGDSAMYLCAAMGAKNIQYFGAGTRLSVL.

Ten or more counts support this clonotype. V and J are TRBV13 and TRBJ2-2; no definite D call. Germline values: CDR1 PRHDT, CDR2 FYEKMQ (reference sequence). There are 12 residues in the CDR3. Trimming removed 5 bases from V and 4 bases from J, with 5 bases in between. The CDR3 reads CASSLSTGELFF. CDR3 DNA sequence: TGTGCCAGCAGCCTGTCCACCGGGGAGCTGTTTTTT.

The table lists this clonotype with many counts. V is TRBV9 and J is TRBJ2-3, with 7 bases fitting TRBD2. The length of the CDR3 is 15 residues. Germline V CDR1 and CDR2: SGDLS, YYNGEE. Trimming took 4 bases from V and 7 from J; bases not matched to a gene: 12. This chain's CDR3 is CASSSRLSGLNTQYF. The CDR3 DNA is TGTGCCAGCAGCTCCAGACTTAGCGGGTTGAATACGCAGTATTTT.

This clonotype was picked up many times. The chain carries TRBV14 and TRBJ2-7; no clear D gene. V lost 5 bases to trimming and J lost 3 bases, with 8 bases between them. Germline CDR1 and CDR2: SGHDN and FVKESK. The CDR3 covers 12 residues. CDR3 in DNA: TGTGCCAGCAGCGGCTTCAGCTACGAGCAGTACTTC. This encodes CASSGFSYEQYF.

This clonotype was found many times. The CDR3 loop is CASSSIPLSGYQETQYF. The CDR3 DNA is TGTGCCAGCAGTTCCATCCCCCTCAGCGGGTATCAAGAGACCCAGTACTTC. The rearrangement links TRBV27 to TRBJ2-5; perhaps TRBD2 as D (6 bases). Germline V gene data show CDR1 as MNHEY and CDR2 as SMNVEV (reference sequence). The CDR3 consists of 17 residues. Between the trimmed V and J ends, which lost 4 bases and 2 bases, there was a span of 20 bases.

This chain's CDR3 is CATSATRMGEQFF. The CDR3 DNA sequence: TGTGCCACCAGTGCGACTCGAATGGGTGAGCAGTTCTTC. The chain combines TRBV24-1 with TRBJ2-1; D is unclear. This CDR3 is built from 13 residues. Trimming left V 5 bases short and J 9 bases short, with 13 bases between. Germline assignment: CDR1 KGHDR and CDR2 SFDVKD.